This T cell receptor (beta chain) was identified during a study of T cells after yellow fever vaccination. One entry per CDR3 protein, called by TCRdb with MiXCR from the 5' RACE reads. The sample contains 250,000 or so distinct CDR3 sequences, roughly 4% of which appear only once. Between the trimmed V and J ends, which lost 4 bases and 2 bases, there was a span of 9 bases. The CDR3 length is 14 residues. Germline loops: CDR1 SGHTA, CDR2 FQGNSA. This clonotype was observed at least ten times. This material consisted of PBMCs, taken 15 days after the yellow fever booster vaccination. The TCR originated in a man younger than 35 who received the YFV17D yellow fever vaccine. The chain links TRBV7-2 to TRBJ1-3; D is possibly TRBD1 (6 bases). The CDR3 DNA reads as TGTGCCAGCAGCTCGGCAGGGGCTGGAAACACCATATATTTT. It specifies CASSSAGAGNTIYF.